This TCR beta chain is from a study of blood T cell repertoires in COVID-19. Study context: The cDNA or gDNA used as material had been derived from T cells, B-cell-depleted T cells, or PBMCs.

Some clones are missing from TCRdb's copy, which holds only in-frame ones; the method was immunoSEQ multiplex PCR. The sample contains 200,000 to 250,000 clones, 70% to 90% of which appear only once. There are 17 residues in the CDR3. V dropped 4 bases and J dropped 1; count of bases not matched to a gene: 9. The V gene's germline CDR1 is SGHVS and CDR2 FNYEAQ. The clonotype comes from a woman under 30 who had recovered from COVID-19. Input material: peripheral blood. The chain is built from TRBV7-6 and TRBJ2-1; TRBD2 matches at 8 bases. CDR3 residues: CASSSSGGTSSYNEQFF. In DNA, the CDR3 is TGTGCCAGCAGCTCCTCCGGGGGGACTAGTTCCTACAATGAGCAGTTCTTC.